Listed below are T cell receptor beta chains from one sample, sequenced in a study of T cell responses to AZD1222 COVID-19 vaccine. Profiled with immunoSEQ multiplex PCR; TCRdb holds only in-frame clones, not every one. The data show around 100,000 clones, approximately 88% seen once. The sequences come from peripheral blood, collected 28 days after the second AZD1222 dose. The receptor set was obtained from an adult who received the AZD1222 COVID-19 vaccine. The CDR3 runs from the conserved cysteine through the conserved F or W. D genes are given only for firm matches. For some rows the clone size is stated as once, few or many, or as a class when expanded; others skip it.

J | length | D | size | V | CDR3 | DNA
TRBJ2-7 | 15 | . | . | TRBV6-5 | CASSYGGTSTYEQYF | TGTGCCAGCAGTTACGGAGGGACATCGACCTACGAGCAGTACTTC
TRBJ2-7 | 14 | . | . | TRBV9 | CASSPRSGPGEQYF | TGTGCCAGCAGCCCTAGGTCAGGGCCCGGTGAGCAGTACTTC
TRBJ2-7 | 15 | TRBD2 | . | TRBV7-6 | CASSETSGGSYEQYF | TGTGCCAGCAGCGAAACTAGCGGGGGGTCCTACGAGCAGTACTTC
TRBJ2-3 | 15 | TRBD1 | . | TRBV24-1 | CATSFSGTGADTQYF | TGTGCCACCAGTTTCTCCGGGACAGGGGCAGATACGCAGTATTTT
TRBJ1-1 | 15 | . | . | TRBV21-1 | CASSKDVWGRTEAFF | TGTGCCAGCAGCAAAGATGTCTGGGGGAGGACTGAAGCTTTCTTT
TRBJ1-1 | 14 | . | . | TRBV11-3 | CASSLGQDNTEAFF | TGTGCCAGCAGCTTAGGGCAGGATAACACTGAAGCTTTCTTT
TRBJ2-7 | 12 | . | . | TRBV12-5 | CASGLASIEQYF | TGTGCTAGTGGTTTGGCCAGCATCGAGCAGTACTTC
TRBJ2-7 | 14 | TRBD1 | . | TRBV10-1 | CASGQGDSSYEQYF | TGCGCCAGTGGACAGGGAGATAGCTCCTACGAGCAGTACTTC
TRBJ1-1 | 16 | . | . | TRBV19 | CASSPEGKPLVTEAFF | TGTGCCAGTAGTCCAGAAGGGAAGCCCTTGGTCACTGAAGCTTTCTTT
TRBJ2-1 | 13 | TRBD1 | . | TRBV7-2 | CASSSQGLGEQFF | TGTGCCAGCAGCTCACAGGGGTTGGGGGAGCAGTTCTTC
TRBJ2-5 | 16 | TRBD2 | . | TRBV6-1 | CASSEYLAGGGETQYF | TGTGCCAGCAGTGAATACCTAGCGGGGGGTGGAGAGACCCAGTACTTC
TRBJ1-6 | 15 | . | few | TRBV6-2/TRBV6-3 | CASSAGWSYNSPLHF | TGTGCCAGCAGCGCCGGCTGGTCCTATAATTCACCCCTCCACTTT
TRBJ2-3 | 16 | TRBD2 | few | TRBV11-3 | CASSLGLAGNKDTQYF | TGTGCCAGCAGCCTGGGACTAGCCGGAAACAAGGATACGCAGTATTTT
TRBJ2-1 | 15 | TRBD1 | few | TRBV5-1 | CASSWTGQGMDEQFF | TGCGCCAGCAGCTGGACGGGACAGGGGATGGATGAGCAGTTCTTC
TRBJ2-7 | 16 | TRBD1 | . | TRBV6-2/TRBV6-3 | CASSATQGSQFYEQYF | TGTGCCAGCAGTGCGACACAGGGGTCCCAATTCTACGAGCAGTACTTC
TRBJ2-5 | 15 | TRBD1 | . | TRBV28 | CASSQPGTVQETQYF | TGTGCCAGCAGTCAACCGGGGACAGTTCAAGAGACCCAGTACTTC
TRBJ1-1 | 13 | . | . | TRBV25-1 | CASTAMGFNEAFF | TGTGCCAGCACAGCAATGGGCTTTAATGAAGCTTTCTTT
TRBJ2-2 | 14 | . | few | TRBV28 | CASSLGGGAEELFF | TGTGCCAGCAGTTTAGGAGGGGGGGCCGAGGAGCTGTTTTTT
TRBJ1-3 | 15 | . | . | TRBV11-2 | CASSLDVPSGNTIYF | TGTGCCAGCAGCTTAGATGTGCCCTCTGGAAACACCATATATTTT
TRBJ2-2 | 12 | . | few | TRBV6-1 | CASSENTGELFF | TGTGCCAGCAGTGAGAACACCGGGGAGCTGTTTTTT
TRBJ1-5 | 13 | . | . | TRBV28 | CASLPDSNQPQHF | TGTGCCAGCCTACCGGATAGCAATCAGCCCCAGCATTTT
TRBJ1-1 | 14 | . | . | TRBV6-5 | CASSYGTRSRGAFF | TGTGCCAGCAGTTACGGGACACGCTCCCGAGGGGCTTTCTTT
TRBJ2-7 | 14 | . | . | TRBV30 | CAWKAGQVSYEQYF | TGTGCCTGGAAAGCGGGACAGGTCTCCTACGAGCAGTACTTC
TRBJ1-6 | 12 | . | . | TRBV5-5 | CASSFWGSPLHF | TGTGCCAGCAGCTTCTGGGGTTCACCCCTCCACTTT
TRBJ1-5 | 16 | . | . | TRBV19 | CASSIGAGYGNQPQHF | TGTGCCAGTAGTATCGGGGCAGGGTATGGCAATCAGCCCCAGCATTTT
TRBJ1-2 | 14 | . | . | TRBV15 | CATSRAGFNYGYTF | TGTGCCACCAGCAGAGCTGGATTCAACTATGGCTACACCTTC
TRBJ2-5 | 14 | . | . | TRBV5-1 | CASSLDYRGQTQYF | TGCGCCAGCAGCTTGGATTATCGGGGTCAGACCCAGTACTTC
TRBJ2-3 | 15 | TRBD1 | . | TRBV6-5 | CASSTRQGITDTQYF | TGTGCCAGCAGTACTAGACAGGGAATCACAGATACGCAGTATTTT
TRBJ1-1 | 13 | . | . | TRBV5-1 | CASSPGGSTEAFF | TGCGCCAGCAGCCCGGGGGGGAGCACTGAAGCTTTCTTT
TRBJ1-1 | 15 | . | few | TRBV5-5 | CASSLRGVLNTEAFF | TGTGCCAGCAGCTTACGAGGGGTCCTGAACACTGAAGCTTTCTTT
TRBJ1-1 | 15 | . | . | TRBV9 | CASSPQRQTNTEAFF | TGTGCCAGCAGCCCCCAGAGGCAGACGAACACTGAAGCTTTCTTT
TRBJ2-3 | 15 | . | . | TRBV29-1 | CSARGTGIPTDTQYF | TGCAGCGCACGCGGGACGGGGATCCCCACAGATACGCAGTATTTT
TRBJ1-2 | 12 | . | once | TRBV3-1/TRBV3-2 | CASSQDLSGYTF | TGTGCCAGCAGCCAAGATCTTAGTGGCTACACCTTC